The 23 T cell receptor beta chains below come from one sample, sequenced in a study of blood T cell repertoires in COVID-19. The repertoire was sequenced with immunoSEQ multiplex PCR; TCRdb's copy has only in-frame clones and lacks some. The sample shows about 120,000 clones, about 74% of them seen only once. The sequenced sample consisted of peripheral blood. The receptors shown here come from a human donor in a cohort sampled during active COVID-19.

The gene calls are TRBV24-1 and TRBJ2-7; 9 bases line up with TRBD1. Germline CDR1 and CDR2: KGHDR and SFDVKD. V trimming: 4 bases; J trimming: 3 bases; junction bases outside the gene matches: 9. This CDR3 has 16 amino acids. CDR3 DNA: TGTGCCACCAGTGACATTAGGGGACAGGGTTACTACGAGCAGTACTTC. Translated: CATSDIRGQGYYEQYF.

J is TRBJ1-4 and V is TRBV18; D not resolved. V gave up 3 bases and J gave up 4 bases, with 15 bases separating them. The CDR3 spans 16 residues. Germline CDR1 and CDR2: KGHSH and LQKENI. The CDR3 spells CASSPPAGQINEKLFF. CDR3 bases: TGTGCCAGCTCACCCCCAGCTGGGCAGATTAATGAAAAACTGTTTTTT.

V and J are TRBV4-2 and TRBJ2-7; no definite D call. Germline CDR1 reads LGHNA; CDR2 reads YNFKEQ. CDR3 size: 14 residues. The ends were cut back, 0 bases at V and 3 bases at J, with 9 bases in the middle. CDR3 protein: CASSQERPSYEQYF. CDR3 DNA: TGTGCCAGCAGCCAAGAACGTCCCAGCTACGAGCAGTACTTC.

The rearrangement joins TRBV5-4 to TRBJ2-7, with 9 nucleotides matching TRBD1. The V segment lost 4 bases and the J segment 3 bases; nucleotides outside the gene matches: 2. Germline V lookup: CDR1 SGHNT, CDR2 YYREEE (reference sequence). The CDR3 length is 13 residues. The CDR3 DNA is TGTGCCAGCAGCCGACAGGGGGACTACGAGCAGTACTTC. Translated, it gives CASSRQGDYEQYF. Full variable domain (missing parts from reference TRBV5-4 and TRBJ2-7): ETGVTQSPTHLIKTRGQQVTLRCSSQSGHNTVSWYQQALGQGPQFIFQYYREEENGRGNFPPRFSGLQFPNYSSELNVNALELDDSALYLCASSRQGDYEQYFGPGTRLTVT.

The chain recombines TRBV5-1 with TRBJ1-1; D is uncertain. Trimming pared 3 bases from V and 7 bases from J, leaving 16 bases between. Germline CDR1 reads SGHRS; CDR2 reads YFSETQ. The CDR3 sequence is 14 residues long. CDR3 amino acids: CASSYDQVEGEAFF. CDR3 in DNA: TGCGCCAGCAGCTATGACCAAGTCGAGGGTGAAGCTTTCTTT.

The chain couples TRBV2 to TRBJ1-6; 8 nucleotides agree with TRBD1. Germline CDR1 and CDR2: SNHLY and FYNNEI. The V and J ends lost 3 bases and 13 bases, in that order; junction bases with no gene match: 11. CDR3 length: 15 amino acids. CDR3 in amino acids: CASSESARGQMPLHF. The CDR3 DNA is TGTGCCAGCAGTGAGTCGGCCAGGGGGCAGATGCCCCTCCACTTT. The full variable domain, its missing parts supplied by reference TRBV2 and TRBJ1-6, is EPEVTQTPSHQVTQMGQEVILRCVPISNHLYFYWYRQILGQKVEFLVSFYNNEISEKSEIFDDQFSVERPDGSNFTLKIRSTKLEDSAMYFCASSESARGQMPLHFGNGTRLTVT.

The rearrangement joins TRBV10-3 to TRBJ1-1; D remains unclear. The germline V and J ends were trimmed by 6 bases and 3 bases, with 11 bases remaining between them. The length of the CDR3 is 13 residues. Germline lookup yields CDR1 ENHRY and CDR2 SYGVKD. Written as DNA, the CDR3 is TGTGCCATCAGCCCGGGAGCGGACACTGAAGCTTTCTTT. Translated, it gives CAISPGADTEAFF.

This clone came up once. The CDR3 spells CASSPFAEAFF. CDR3 bases: TGTGCCAGCAGCCCCTTCGCTGAAGCTTTCTTT. The chain has TRBV7-9 and TRBJ1-1, with D uncertain. Germline V gene lookup returns CDR1 SEHNR and CDR2 FQNEAQ (reference sequence). Trimming took 5 bases from V and 6 from J, leaving 7 bases between them. This CDR3 contains 11 residues.

This clone was found once. The V and J genes are TRBV28 and TRBJ2-7; 8 bases match TRBD1. J was trimmed by 3 bases and V by 3 bases; bases with no gene match: 1. This CDR3 comprises 13 residues. Germline values: CDR1 MDHEN, CDR2 SYDVKM. The CDR3 loop reads CASSLGTGYEQYF. CDR3 bases: TGTGCCAGCAGTTTGGGGACAGGCTACGAGCAGTACTTC.

The CDR3, as DNA: TGTGCCTGGATGGTGGGACATGAAGCTTTCTTT. Residues: CAWMVGHEAFF. The chain couples TRBV30 to TRBJ1-1, with D maybe TRBD1 (6 bases). Trimming cost V 4 bases and J 7 bases, with 10 bases left between them. The CDR3 is 11 amino acids. In germline, CDR1 is GTSNPN, CDR2 SVGIG (reference sequence).

This rearrangement joins TRBV30 to TRBJ2-7; 8 positions match TRBD1. This CDR3 has 17 residues. CDR1 is GTSNPN and CDR2 is SVGIG in the germline V gene (reference sequence). Trimming at V came to 1 base and at J to 1 base, leaving 12 bases not matched to a gene. The CDR3 here is CAWSARPAGTGSYEQYF. CDR3 nucleotide sequence: TGTGCCTGGAGTGCTCGTCCCGCCGGGACAGGTTCCTACGAGCAGTACTTC.

The chain combines TRBV27 with TRBJ1-1; 8 bases fit TRBD1. The CDR3 spans 14 residues. Germline assignment: CDR1 MNHEY and CDR2 SMNVEV (reference sequence). The V segment lost 3 bases and the J segment 7 bases; nucleotides outside the gene matches: 7. CDR3 in amino acids: CASSLVQGAGEAFF. Written as DNA, the CDR3 is TGTGCCAGCAGTTTGGTCCAGGGGGCGGGTGAAGCTTTCTTT.

The J gene is TRBJ2-7, the V gene TRBV4-2, with 10 bases aligning to TRBD2. The length of the CDR3 is 15 residues. J was trimmed by 1 base and V by 2 bases; bases with no gene match: 2. Germline-derived CDR1 and CDR2 are LGHNA and YNFKEQ. The CDR3 sequence: CASSQRAGGSYEQYF. The CDR3 DNA reads TGTGCCAGCAGCCAACGAGCGGGAGGGTCCTACGAGCAGTACTTC.

The rearrangement links TRBV3-1 (or the pseudogene TRBV3-2) to TRBJ2-7; 9 positions agree with TRBD2. V was pared by 4 bases and J by 6 bases, with 7 bases of the junction left unmatched. This CDR3 spans 14 amino acids. The V gene's germline CDR1 is LGHDT and CDR2 YNNKEL (reference sequence). CDR3 residues: CASSLPGLASEQYF. For the CDR3, the DNA is TGTGCCAGCAGCCTTCCGGGACTAGCATCCGAGCAGTACTTC.

This chain links TRBV20-1 with TRBJ1-2; D gene unclear. Trimming stripped 0 bases from V and 8 bases from J, with 7 bases between. The CDR3 has 11 amino acids. Per the germline V gene, CDR1 is DFQATT and CDR2 is SNEGSKA (reference sequence). This CDR3 reads CSAREDSGYTF. The CDR3 nucleotides are TGCAGTGCTAGAGAAGATAGCGGCTACACCTTC.

The chain joins TRBV29-1 to TRBJ2-7; TRBD1 is a possible D gene (5 bases). Trimming took 1 base from V and 6 from J, leaving 19 bases between them. Germline lookup yields CDR1 SQVTM and CDR2 ANQGSEA. The CDR3 spans 15 residues. In DNA, the CDR3 is TGCAGCGTTGAAGCTAGGGGCAGATCTCCTCCCGAGCAGTACTTC. It translates to CSVEARGRSPPEQYF.

This sequence joins TRBV7-8 and TRBJ1-5, with no clear D. Trimming removed 1 base from V and 2 bases from J, with 6 bases in between. The CDR3 runs to 14 residues. Germline V gene sequence: CDR1 SGHVS, CDR2 FQNEAQ. CDR3 sequence (DNA): TGTGCCAGCAGCTTAGGTACAGGCAATCAGCCCCAGCATTTT. The encoded protein is CASSLGTGNQPQHF.

This chain joins TRBV7-9 and TRBJ1-1; D may be TRBD1 (6 bases). The V gene lost 6 bases and the J gene lost 1 base, with 12 bases spanning the gap. Per germline, CDR1 SEHNR and CDR2 FQNEAQ (reference sequence). The CDR3 contains 14 residues. Here the CDR3 DNA reads TGTGCCAGCAGTACAGGGACATGGAACACTGAAGCTTTCTTT. It translates to CASSTGTWNTEAFF.

This chain uses TRBV6-5 with TRBJ2-7; 10 positions match TRBD1. The CDR3 is made up of 15 amino acids. CDR1 and CDR2 from the germline V gene are MNHEY and SVGAGI. V shed 5 bases, J shed 4 bases, and the junction held 8 bases outside the gene matches. The CDR3 reads CASSRDRGRGYEQYF. CDR3 nucleotide sequence: TGTGCCAGCAGTCGGGACAGGGGCCGGGGGTACGAGCAGTACTTC.

The rearrangement uses TRBV24-1 and TRBJ2-1; TRBD2 agrees at 7 bases. The CDR3 runs 17 residues. V gave up 1 base and J gave up 4 bases; unmatched junction bases: 9. Germline lookup yields CDR1 KGHDR and CDR2 SFDVKD. The CDR3 spells CATSDFSASGVYNEQFF. The DNA of the CDR3 is TGTGCCACCAGTGATTTCTCGGCTAGCGGAGTGTACAATGAGCAGTTCTTC.

This chain links TRBV6-5 with TRBJ2-1, with TRBD2 matching over 12 bases. J lost 7 bases, V lost 2 bases, and 3 bases had no gene match. Germline CDR1 MNHEY, CDR2 SVGAGI. There are 15 residues in the CDR3. CDR3: CASSYAGLAGNEQFF. The CDR3 nucleotides read TGTGCCAGCAGTTACGCAGGACTAGCGGGAAATGAGCAGTTCTTC.

V is TRBV5-1 and J is TRBJ2-7; perhaps TRBD1 as D (5 bases). The ends were cut back, 2 bases at V and 5 bases at J, with 14 bases in the middle. The CDR3 loop spans 14 amino acids. Germline V gene lookup returns CDR1 SGHRS and CDR2 YFSETQ. CDR3 protein: CASSFADSGNEQYF. CDR3 coding DNA: TGCGCCAGCAGCTTCGCCGACTCAGGGAACGAGCAGTACTTC.

V usage is TRBV7-9 and J usage is TRBJ2-7, with D possibly TRBD2 on 5 matching bases. Germline lookup yields CDR1 SEHNR and CDR2 FQNEAQ (reference sequence). The CDR3 runs to 13 residues. V was pared by 2 bases and J by 7 bases, with 12 bases between. CDR3: CASSLSPRREQYF. Written as DNA, the CDR3 is TGTGCCAGCAGCTTAAGTCCTCGGAGGGAGCAGTACTTC.